This paragraph reports one T cell receptor (beta chain). This clonotype came up a few times. Its antigen is still unknown. One base away there is no much larger clone; base qualities are not given. The CDR3 goes from the cysteine to the phenylalanine over 12 residues. The read is trimmed to its CDR3 DNA, 36 bases read in frame from base 1. V gives up 0 bases and J gives up 8 bases, and the segment between their germline ends measures 5 bases. CDR1 and CDR2, per the germline V gene, are KGHSY and FQNENV. The source of the sample is a study of human T cells and chemical hapten exposure (dated by TCRdb to about 2021). Broadly, across the study: For sensitization, 2% DPC in acetone was applied to an approximately 2 cm by approximately 2 cm area of upper inner arm skin. Throughout the study period of roughly 24 weeks, patients also received therapeutic DPC doses to the scalp every week. Patch tests used Finn chambers with 0.01% DPC on the upper back, scored after 6 days by International Contact Dermatitis Research Group standards. The mostly female patient cohort included alopecia areata with under or over 50% scalp involvement, alopecia totalis and alopecia universalis. Libraries were pooled for sequencing, and per-sample TCR yields varied mainly because of small differences in library volumes within the pool. The study tracked peripheral blood TCR repertoire changes in vivo during primary and secondary sensitization to the hapten diphenylcyclopropenone (DPC) in alopecia patients. Blood samples were taken from patients before sensitization (week 0) and then at 2, 6 and about 24 weeks after DPC sensitization. Approximately 28 alopecia patients gave blood for TCR sequencing at one to four time points (pre-sensitization, 2, 6 and 24 weeks). Both TCR alpha and TCR beta chains were sequenced from each blood RNA sample. Broader findings and caveats from the paper: A positive correlation was found between the number of PT1 expanded TCRs and patch test score, with significance reached at thresholds 8, 16 and 32 but not 4. Alopecia, a presumed autoimmune disease, was present in all patients, so the immune response of the patients might differ from that of healthy individuals. After repeated subsampling, changes were observed in the strength of the expansion versus patch-test correlation and in the threshold at which the correlation became significant. The number of TCRs above 1 in 1000 frequency did not change with DPC sensitization; there was no evidence of global repertoire structure alterations. Expanded TCRs formed significantly more large CDR3 similarity clusters than pre-sensitization or healthy control sets, consistent with antigen-driven responses.

Library construction relied on RACE. Sequencing instrument: NextSeq 500. During library preparation, unique molecular identifiers were attached to individual cDNA molecules so that TCRs could be counted quantitatively and reproducibly. In the authors' own workflow: A median of roughly 98,000 TCRs per sample was observed, with a range of 23,224 to 690,600. V, J and CDR3 annotation of the TCR reads was carried out using the Decombinator software suite. For the PS versus PT1 abundance plots, all samples were subsampled to the same number of TCRs (28,000). Expanded TCRs were defined as absent before sensitization and observed at least eight times at the 2-week time point. Through fastp at Q25 and MiXCR, TCRdb rebuilt clones from the public reads, retaining in-frame beta chains. Rows are unified per CDR3 protein, each entry keeping the most common DNA and genes. V and J calls and clone size were set by TCRdb, not the authors. The sample profile shows 40,000 or so distinct CDR3 sequences; approximately 10% of them were found once. The top ten hold 11% to 15% of the sample.

This specimen's time point label, interpreted: patch test 2, 6 weeks after DPC sensitization. In the paper's terms, the treatment or condition label means: therapeutic diphenylcyclopropenone sensitization with weekly scalp DPC. Unfractionated whole blood was collected in Tempus Blood RNA tubes, and total RNA was extracted from that blood. At every patch-test visit, the blood draw took place before the patch test was put on. Patients were eligible if aged 18 to 70, diagnosed with alopecia and judged suitable for DPC therapy, and pregnant patients were excluded. The receptor was derived from a woman between 25 and 40 years old with alopecia areata. Some clones in this sample may be carry-over from other donors' samples. Sequences were derived from whole blood, sampled in connection with sensitization to the hapten diphenylcyclopropenone (DPC). The chain is made from TRBV16 and TRBJ2-1, with the D gene not clear enough to name. Read as DNA, the sequence is TGTGCCAGCAGCCAATCTAGGGATGAGCAGTTCTTC. Translated, this gives CASSQSRDEQFF.